This is a list of T cell receptor beta chains from one sample in a study of resident and recirculating memory T cells in vitiligo. The protocol was immunoSEQ multiplex PCR, while the TCRdb copy is restricted to in-frame clones and leaves out a portion. The sample shows 35,000 to 45,000 clones, about nine tenths of them seen only once. Specimen: blood. The receptors stem from a male donor with vitiligo. Each CDR3 is given with its conserved first and last residue. The D gene is left open where the match is weak. Expanded clones get a size class; other rows say once, few or many, or leave the size out.

v_call: TRBV12-5; clone_size: -; j_call: TRBJ2-3; d_call: TRBD1; cdr3_aa: CASGTGQGSTDTQYF; cdr3_nt: TGTGCTAGTGGTACCGGACAGGGAAGCACAGATACGCAGTATTTT
v_call: TRBV12-1; clone_size: -; j_call: TRBJ2-3; d_call: -; cdr3_aa: CASSILAGGPSTDTQYF; cdr3_nt: TGTGCCAGCAGCATCCTAGCGGGGGGGCCATCCACAGATACGCAGTATTTT
v_call: TRBV4-3; clone_size: -; j_call: TRBJ1-1; d_call: -; cdr3_aa: CASSRALAGEAFF; cdr3_nt: TGCGCCAGCAGCCGCGCACTAGCGGGTGAAGCTTTCTTT
v_call: TRBV7-2; clone_size: -; j_call: TRBJ2-2; d_call: -; cdr3_aa: CASSPWPGELFF; cdr3_nt: TGTGCCAGCAGCCCCTGGCCCGGGGAGCTGTTTTTT
v_call: TRBV6-5; clone_size: -; j_call: TRBJ1-2; d_call: TRBD1; cdr3_aa: CASRAGTGLVGYTF; cdr3_nt: TGTGCCAGCAGGGCCGGGACAGGGTTGGTTGGCTACACCTTC
v_call: TRBV10-1; clone_size: -; j_call: TRBJ1-4; d_call: TRBD1; cdr3_aa: CASSDSRDRGDEKLFF; cdr3_nt: TGCGCCAGCAGCGACTCTCGGGACAGGGGGGATGAAAAACTGTTTTTT
v_call: TRBV2; clone_size: once; j_call: TRBJ2-5; d_call: -; cdr3_aa: CASSPPNLAQETQYF; cdr3_nt: TGTGCCAGCAGTCCGCCAAACCTGGCCCAAGAGACCCAGTACTTC
v_call: TRBV30; clone_size: -; j_call: TRBJ2-5; d_call: TRBD2; cdr3_aa: CAWSGLAGGTQYF; cdr3_nt: TGTGCCTGGAGTGGACTAGCGGGGGGGACCCAGTACTTC
v_call: TRBV28; clone_size: -; j_call: TRBJ2-7; d_call: TRBD2; cdr3_aa: CASGTSGEPEQYF; cdr3_nt: TGTGCCAGCGGGACTAGCGGGGAGCCCGAGCAGTACTTC
v_call: TRBV9; clone_size: -; j_call: TRBJ1-1; d_call: -; cdr3_aa: CASSEQLNTEAFF; cdr3_nt: TGTGCCAGCAGTGAACAGTTGAACACTGAAGCTTTCTTT
v_call: TRBV27; clone_size: -; j_call: TRBJ1-6; d_call: TRBD1; cdr3_aa: CASSLLTGETPLHF; cdr3_nt: TGTGCCAGCAGTTTACTGACAGGGGAGACACCCCTCCACTTT
v_call: TRBV18; clone_size: few; j_call: TRBJ1-1; d_call: TRBD1; cdr3_aa: CASSPPRQGVTEAFF; cdr3_nt: TGTGCCAGCTCACCACCGAGACAGGGGGTGACTGAAGCTTTCTTT
v_call: TRBV9; clone_size: -; j_call: TRBJ2-5; d_call: TRBD2; cdr3_aa: CASSPSGLAGAIQETQYF; cdr3_nt: TGTGCCAGCAGCCCCAGTGGGCTAGCGGGGGCGATCCAAGAGACCCAGTACTTC
v_call: TRBV7-2; clone_size: -; j_call: TRBJ2-7; d_call: TRBD1; cdr3_aa: CASSFRDRGRSQYF; cdr3_nt: TGTGCCAGCAGCTTCCGGGACAGGGGGCGTTCGCAGTACTTC
v_call: TRBV5-5; clone_size: -; j_call: TRBJ1-3; d_call: -; cdr3_aa: CASSWGGDYSGNTIYF; cdr3_nt: TGTGCCAGCAGCTGGGGGGGAGACTACTCTGGAAACACCATATATTTT
v_call: TRBV5-1; clone_size: -; j_call: TRBJ2-5; d_call: -; cdr3_aa: CASRPLRGAGGETQYF; cdr3_nt: TGCGCCAGCAGACCTCTTCGGGGGGCCGGGGGTGAGACCCAGTACTTC
v_call: TRBV4-1; clone_size: once; j_call: TRBJ1-1; d_call: -; cdr3_aa: CASIGGTKAFF; cdr3_nt: TGCGCCAGCATCGGGGGGACAAAAGCTTTCTTT
v_call: TRBV6-6; clone_size: -; j_call: TRBJ1-1; d_call: -; cdr3_aa: CASSPGSENTEAFF; cdr3_nt: TGTGCCAGCAGCCCAGGGTCCGAAAACACTGAAGCTTTCTTT
v_call: TRBV9; clone_size: -; j_call: TRBJ2-7; d_call: TRBD1; cdr3_aa: CASSVGGQGGDEQYF; cdr3_nt: TGTGCCAGCAGCGTAGGGGGACAGGGAGGTGACGAGCAGTACTTC
v_call: TRBV27; clone_size: -; j_call: TRBJ2-7; d_call: TRBD1; cdr3_aa: CASSTRTGDYEQYF; cdr3_nt: TGTGCCAGCAGTACTCGGACAGGGGACTACGAGCAGTACTTC
v_call: TRBV29-1; clone_size: -; j_call: TRBJ1-1; d_call: -; cdr3_aa: CSVAGSGTEAFF; cdr3_nt: TGCAGCGTCGCAGGGTCGGGCACTGAAGCTTTCTTT
v_call: TRBV30; clone_size: -; j_call: TRBJ1-2; d_call: -; cdr3_aa: CAWSVLWELEGYTF; cdr3_nt: TGTGCCTGGAGTGTACTTTGGGAGCTGGAGGGCTACACTTTC
v_call: TRBV7-2; clone_size: -; j_call: TRBJ2-1; d_call: -; cdr3_aa: CASSLDMTGEQFF; cdr3_nt: TGTGCCAGCAGCTTGGACATGACAGGTGAGCAGTTCTTC
v_call: TRBV5-1; clone_size: -; j_call: TRBJ2-3; d_call: -; cdr3_aa: CASSLGGPGVTQYF; cdr3_nt: TGCGCCAGCAGCTTGGGGGGACCAGGGGTTACGCAGTATTTT
v_call: TRBV15; clone_size: -; j_call: TRBJ2-5; d_call: -; cdr3_aa: CATSRARLPETQYF; cdr3_nt: TGTGCCACCAGCAGAGCTAGGCTCCCAGAGACCCAGTACTTC
v_call: TRBV10-2; clone_size: -; j_call: TRBJ2-5; d_call: TRBD1; cdr3_aa: CASSEGGRVETQYF; cdr3_nt: TGCGCCAGCAGTGAAGGGGGCAGGGTAGAGACCCAGTACTTC
v_call: TRBV4-3; clone_size: -; j_call: TRBJ2-7; d_call: -; cdr3_aa: CASSQQPAGAVYEQYF; cdr3_nt: TGCGCCAGCAGCCAACAACCTGCGGGGGCCGTCTACGAGCAGTACTTC
v_call: TRBV27; clone_size: -; j_call: TRBJ2-7; d_call: TRBD1; cdr3_aa: CASSFQSGGTYEQYF; cdr3_nt: TGTGCCAGCAGTTTCCAGTCAGGGGGAACCTACGAGCAGTACTTC
v_call: TRBV7-2; clone_size: -; j_call: TRBJ2-7; d_call: TRBD1; cdr3_aa: CASSLAQGALYEQYF; cdr3_nt: TGTGCCAGCAGCTTAGCTCAGGGGGCTCTCTACGAGCAGTACTTC
v_call: TRBV5-1; clone_size: -; j_call: TRBJ2-7; d_call: -; cdr3_aa: CASRQASSYEQYF; cdr3_nt: TGCGCCAGCAGACAGGCCAGCTCCTACGAGCAGTACTTC
v_call: TRBV6-5; clone_size: -; j_call: TRBJ2-5; d_call: TRBD1; cdr3_aa: CASSGTVWGETQYF; cdr3_nt: TGTGCCAGCAGTGGGACAGTCTGGGGAGAGACCCAGTACTTC
v_call: TRBV7-6; clone_size: few; j_call: TRBJ2-1; d_call: -; cdr3_aa: CASSLAPQANEQFF; cdr3_nt: TGTGCCAGCAGCTTAGCGCCACAGGCCAATGAGCAGTTCTTC
v_call: TRBV29-1; clone_size: -; j_call: TRBJ1-1; d_call: TRBD1; cdr3_aa: CSVVGARGQGTEAFF; cdr3_nt: TGCAGCGTTGTGGGGGCCAGGGGGCAAGGCACTGAAGCTTTCTTT
v_call: TRBV7-2; clone_size: -; j_call: TRBJ2-7; d_call: -; cdr3_aa: CASSFRPSGEQYF; cdr3_nt: TGTGCCAGCAGCTTTAGACCCTCCGGGGAGCAGTACTTC
v_call: TRBV4-1; clone_size: -; j_call: TRBJ1-6; d_call: -; cdr3_aa: CASSQERTAYNSPLHF; cdr3_nt: TGCGCCAGCAGCCAAGAAAGGACAGCTTATAATTCACCCCTCCACTTT
v_call: TRBV7-6; clone_size: once; j_call: TRBJ2-2; d_call: -; cdr3_aa: CASSLGGGGGDTGELFF; cdr3_nt: TGTGCCAGCAGCTTAGGAGGCGGGGGCGGTGACACCGGGGAGCTGTTTTTT
v_call: TRBV5-6; clone_size: -; j_call: TRBJ2-5; d_call: -; cdr3_aa: CASSLGPASGVLQETQYF; cdr3_nt: TGTGCCAGCAGCTTGGGGCCAGCCTCGGGAGTACTTCAAGAGACCCAGTACTTC
v_call: TRBV6-1; clone_size: -; j_call: TRBJ1-1; d_call: -; cdr3_aa: CASSEATWADREAFF; cdr3_nt: TGTGCCAGCAGTGAAGCGACGTGGGCCGACAGGGAAGCTTTCTTT
v_call: TRBV5-4; clone_size: -; j_call: TRBJ2-7; d_call: TRBD1; cdr3_aa: CASSLDRGYEQYF; cdr3_nt: TGTGCCAGCAGCTTGGACAGGGGCTACGAGCAGTACTTC
v_call: TRBV7-3; clone_size: -; j_call: TRBJ2-2; d_call: -; cdr3_aa: CASSFRRSGELFF; cdr3_nt: TGTGCCAGCAGCTTCCGGAGGTCCGGGGAGCTGTTTTTT
v_call: TRBV7-3; clone_size: -; j_call: TRBJ2-3; d_call: -; cdr3_aa: CASSARTNTDTQYF; cdr3_nt: TGTGCCAGCAGCGCGAGGACTAACACAGATACGCAGTATTTT
v_call: TRBV7-2; clone_size: -; j_call: TRBJ2-6; d_call: -; cdr3_aa: CASSPKTGANVLTF; cdr3_nt: TGTGCCAGCAGCCCCAAAACTGGGGCCAACGTCCTGACTTTC
v_call: TRBV27; clone_size: -; j_call: TRBJ1-1; d_call: TRBD1; cdr3_aa: CASTGQAHTEAFF; cdr3_nt: TGTGCCAGCACCGGACAGGCGCACACTGAAGCTTTCTTT
v_call: TRBV9; clone_size: -; j_call: TRBJ2-1; d_call: TRBD2; cdr3_aa: CASSVGTSVNEQFF; cdr3_nt: TGTGCCAGCAGCGTCGGGACTAGCGTGAATGAGCAGTTCTTC
v_call: TRBV4-1; clone_size: -; j_call: TRBJ2-7; d_call: -; cdr3_aa: CASSPPLSGTRSAEQYF; cdr3_nt: TGCGCCAGCAGCCCACCCCTCTCCGGGACACGGAGTGCCGAGCAGTACTTC